This T cell receptor beta chain was observed in a study of memory CD4+ T cells and cytomegalovirus serostatus. This CDR3 comprises 13 residues. Per the germline V gene, CDR1 is MNHNY and CDR2 is SVGAGI (reference sequence). Single viable CD3+CD4+CD8-CD45RO+ cells were sorted as the memory CD4+ T cells. As for this clone: Sequence at one end of the junction differs from germline and may be a read error.

Measured with immunoSEQ multiplex PCR; TCRdb has only the in-frame clones, and not every one. The sample includes 50,000 to 65,000 clones, more than 70% of them seen just once. Sequencing input: memory CD4+ T cells from blood. This rearrangement joins TRBV6-6 to TRBJ1-1, with D perhaps TRBD1 (6 bases). This TCR came from an adult in good health and CMV-seropositive. As DNA, the CDR3 is TGTGCCATCAGTAGGACAGTGAACACTGAAGCTTTCTTT. This codes for CAISRTVNTEAFF.